This T cell receptor beta chain is drawn from a study of patients and donors after allogeneic stem cell transplantation. Germline V gene data show CDR1 as LGHNA and CDR2 as YNFKEQ. The CDR3 is 16 residues long. Germline trimming cut 0 bases from V and 4 bases from J; bases unmatched to any gene: 6. TCRdb reprocessed the RT-PCR reads with MiXCR, giving one entry per CDR3 protein. The sample lists roughly 880,000 distinct CDR3 sequences; more than 15% were seen once. This clonotype was counted only a few times. This TCR came from a human donor who was either an allogeneic HSCT recipient or a stem cell or donor lymphocyte infusion donor (not recorded which). It is not recorded whose cells these are; they may come from a transplant donor. The rearrangement joins TRBV4-2 to TRBJ1-5, with TRBD1 matching over 7 bases. Sequences were obtained from blood, either unsorted or a sorted T cell fraction (not recorded which). The CDR3 loop is CASSQDRDSNNQPQHF. For the CDR3, the DNA is TGTGCCAGCAGCCAAGACCGGGACAGTAATAATCAGCCCCAGCATTTT.